The 18 T cell receptor beta chains below all came from one sample that was sequenced in a study of regulatory T cells in long-lasting Graves disease. In building TCR beta libraries, iRepertoire HTBI primers were used together with Arm-PCR of CDR3 regions. TCRdb processed the multiplex PCR reads anew with MiXCR; each CDR3 protein has one entry. The sample shows 500,000 to 800,000 distinct CDR3 sequences, around 30% of them seen only once. Noted time point: persistent/refractory GD, antithyroid drugs over 5 years with positive TRAb. TCR sequences were obtained from RNA taken from PBMCs. The material sequenced was peripheral blood mononuclear cells (PBMCs), taken when the disease was refractory, from a patient treated with antithyroid drugs. The receptors come from a female donor with Graves disease.

This clonotype has more than one count but fewer than ten. The chain is built from TRBV12-3 or TRBV12-4 and TRBJ2-6; weak D call: TRBD1 (6 bases). The CDR3 sequence is 15 residues long. V lost 6 bases and J 0 bases, leaving 9 bases between the germline ends. The CDR3 DNA is TGTGCCAGCAGCTGGACAGACTCTGGGGCCAACGTCCTGACTTTC. Its translation is CASSWTDSGANVLTF.

The chain is built from TRBV20-1 and TRBJ2-3; possibly TRBD2 for D (5 bases). CDR1 is DFQATT, CDR2 SNEGSKA, per germline (reference sequence). V was cut by 2 bases and J by 0 bases, with 15 bases left in between. The CDR3 extends over 16 amino acids. CDR3 nucleotide sequence: TGCAGTGCTAGATCAGACGGGATATCTAGCACAGATACGCAGTATTTT. Translation: CSARSDGISSTDTQYF.

The J gene is TRBJ2-7, the V gene TRBV5-1; TRBD1 matches at 7 bases. This CDR3 is 14 amino acids long. Germline trimming cut 4 bases from V and 2 bases from J; bases unmatched to any gene: 6. Germline V CDR1 and CDR2: SGHRS, YFSETQ. CDR3: CASSPGTVAYEQYF. In DNA, the CDR3 is TGCGCCAGCAGCCCGGGGACAGTTGCCTACGAGCAGTACTTC.

The rearrangement uses TRBV6-1 and TRBJ1-1, with TRBD1 as a possible D gene (5 bases). CDR1 is MNHNS and CDR2 is SASEGT in the germline V gene. This CDR3 spans 11 amino acids. V lost 6 bases, J lost 9 bases, and 11 bases lay in between. The CDR3 loop reads CASSQGGKAFF. CDR3 coding DNA: TGTGCCAGCAGCCAGGGAGGGAAAGCTTTCTTT.

The J gene is TRBJ2-5, the V gene TRBV10-2, with D perhaps TRBD2 (6 bases). Germline V lookup: CDR1 WSHSY, CDR2 SAAADI. CDR3 length: 15 amino acids. Trimming removed 0 bases from V and 2 bases from J, with 10 bases in between. The CDR3 is CASSESSGLQETQYF. The CDR3 DNA follows: TGCGCCAGCAGTGAGTCCTCGGGACTGCAAGAGACCCAGTACTTC.

V is TRBV12-3 or TRBV12-4 and J is TRBJ1-4, with D maybe TRBD1 (6 bases). This CDR3 has 14 amino acids. The V gene lost 5 bases and the J gene lost 8 bases, with 15 bases spanning the gap. The CDR3 region has the DNA TGTGCCAGCAGTCCCACAGGGATGGGGGAAAAACTGTTTTTT. It yields the protein CASSPTGMGEKLFF.

This clonotype was found many times. V is TRBV11-2 and J is TRBJ2-7; D is ambiguous. V was clipped by 6 bases and J by 2 bases, with 8 bases between them. There are 12 residues in the CDR3. Germline V CDR1 and CDR2: SGHAT, FQNNGV. DNA for the CDR3: TGTGCCAGCAGTCTCGAGCCCTACGAGCAGTACTTC. It is translated as CASSLEPYEQYF. Complete variable domain (other parts from reference TRBV11-2 and TRBJ2-7): EAGVAQSPRYKIIEKRQSVAFWCNPISGHATLYWYQQILGQGPKLLIQFQNNGVVDDSQLPKDRFSAERLKGVDSTLKIQPAKLEDSAVYLCASSLEPYEQYFGPGTRLTVT.

This clonotype was recorded a few times. The chain carries TRBV5-1 and TRBJ1-5; TRBD1 matches 7 bases. Germline-derived CDR1 and CDR2 are SGHRS and YFSETQ. Germline trimming cut 0 bases from V and 4 bases from J; bases unmatched to any gene: 4. CDR3 size: 15 residues. This CDR3 reads CASSLDRDSNQPQHF. The CDR3 nucleotides are TGCGCCAGCAGCTTGGACCGGGACAGTAATCAGCCCCAGCATTTT.

The chain uses TRBV25-1 and TRBJ1-4; possibly TRBD1 for D (5 bases). Trimming stripped 8 bases from V and 4 bases from J, with 14 bases between. The germline CDR1 and CDR2 sequences are MGHDK and SYGVNS. CDR3 length: 14 amino acids. The CDR3 here is CASQTRDLNEKLFF. The DNA of the CDR3 is TGTGCCAGCCAAACACGGGACCTTAATGAAAAACTGTTTTTT. The complete variable domain, with remaining parts taken from reference TRBV25-1 and TRBJ1-4, reads EADIYQTPRYLVIGTGKKITLECSQTMGHDKMYWYQQDPGMELHLIHYSYGVNSTEKGDLSSESTVSRIRTEHFPLTLESARPSHTSQYLCASQTRDLNEKLFFGSGTQLSVL.

The chain employs TRBV27 and TRBJ1-1; no firm D call. Germline CDR1 reads MNHEY; CDR2 reads SMNVEV (reference sequence). The CDR3 length is 15 residues. The germline V and J ends were trimmed by 5 bases and 4 bases, with 17 bases remaining between them. In DNA form, the CDR3 reads TGTGCCAGCAGTGCCGGGAGGGAGGGAAGCACTGAAGCTTTCTTT. Protein: CASSAGREGSTEAFF.

At least ten counts were recorded for this clonotype. This sequence joins TRBV3-1 and TRBJ2-7; perhaps D is TRBD1 or TRBD2 (5 bases each). This CDR3 has 15 residues. Germline-derived CDR1 and CDR2 are LGHDT and YNNKEL (reference sequence). V lost 2 bases to trimming and J lost 0 bases, with 11 bases between them. The CDR3 sequence is CASSQRGPSSYEQYF. Written as DNA, the CDR3 is TGTGCCAGCAGCCAACGGGGCCCAAGCTCCTACGAGCAGTACTTC.

This clonotype has more than one count but fewer than ten. This sequence joins TRBV20-1 and TRBJ1-5; no reliable D call. Looked up from germline, CDR1 is DFQATT and CDR2 is SNEGSKA (reference sequence). The CDR3 extends over 14 amino acids. The V end was cut by 5 bases, the J end by 0 bases, with 11 bases between. CDR3 in DNA: TGCAGTGCTTCTGGTCTCCATAGCAATCAGCCCCAGCATTTT. Amino acid sequence: CSASGLHSNQPQHF.

The chain couples TRBV9 to TRBJ1-1; TRBD1 is a possible D gene (6 bases). V lost 2 bases, J lost 0 bases, and 11 bases lay in between. The CDR3 covers 15 residues. Germline CDR1 is SGDLS and CDR2 is YYNGEE. The CDR3 DNA is TGTGCCAGCAGCGTCGGACAGACCGTGAACACTGAAGCTTTCTTT. Translated: CASSVGQTVNTEAFF.

V usage is TRBV12-3 or TRBV12-4 and J usage is TRBJ2-1, with D uncertain. The CDR3 spans 15 residues. Trimming removed 3 bases at V and 0 bases at J, with 9 bases between. The CDR3 DNA reads TGTGCCAGCAGTTTTAGGATGAGCTCCTACAATGAGCAGTTCTTC. Its protein product is CASSFRMSSYNEQFF.

This clonotype turned up a few times. The V and J genes are TRBV12-5 and TRBJ2-7; 8 nucleotides line up with TRBD1. V shed 4 bases and J 3 bases; nucleotides not matched to a gene: 2. This CDR3 is built from 13 residues. The germline gives CDR1 LGHNT, CDR2 FRNRAP. For the CDR3, the DNA is TGTGCTAGTGGTTCGGACAGGGTCTACGAGCAGTACTTC. This encodes CASGSDRVYEQYF.

This clonotype was seen once. At one of its ends the junction is not consistent with the germline gene, which may arise from a read error. The chain recombines TRBV7-9 with TRBJ2-4, with 9 bases that match TRBD2. Germline loops: CDR1 SEHNR, CDR2 FQNEAQ (reference sequence). The CDR3 contains 13 residues. The DNA of the CDR3 is TGTGCCAGCAGACGTTACCCGGGACTAGCTCTGTTCTTC. Protein: CASRRYPGLALFF.

The V call is TRBV7-9, the J call TRBJ2-2; 8 positions match TRBD2. The length of the CDR3 is 19 residues. Trimming at V came to 1 base and at J to 4 bases, leaving 14 bases not matched to a gene. CDR1 is SEHNR and CDR2 is FQNEAQ in the germline V gene (reference sequence). The CDR3 sequence is CASSLDLHGGGRSTGELFF. The CDR3 coding sequence is TGTGCCAGCAGCTTAGACCTCCACGGGGGGGGCAGGAGCACCGGGGAGCTGTTTTTT.

On this clonotype: Compared with germline, one end of the junction differs, possibly owing to a read error. The chain links TRBV29-1 to TRBJ1-1; no reliable D call. The CDR3 is 13 amino acids. Germline V lookup: CDR1 SQVTM, CDR2 ANQGSEA. CDR3 bases: TGCAGCGTTTCAGCAGGAATGAACACTGAAGTTTTCTTT. It is translated as CSVSAGMNTEVFF.